The 27 T cell receptor beta chains below were found in one sample sequenced in a study of control samples from healthy donors and cancer patients. Measured with immunoSEQ multiplex PCR; TCRdb has only the in-frame clones, and not every one. Of 350,000 to 450,000 clones in the sample, roughly 90% were seen once. The sequencing sample was made of PBMCs. These receptors were collected from a man aged 35 to 55 with head and neck cancer.

This clone showed up just once. The J gene is TRBJ1-3, the V gene TRBV5-6; no firm D call. Germline V lookup: CDR1 SGHDT, CDR2 YYEEEE. Trimming left V 2 bases short and J 0 bases short, with 12 bases between. The CDR3 has 16 residues. CDR3 amino acids: CASSFNRPFSGNTIYF. In DNA, the CDR3 is TGTGCCAGCAGCTTTAATCGGCCCTTCTCTGGAAACACCATATATTTT.

Only a few counts were recorded for this clone. V and J are TRBV29-1 and TRBJ1-1; D gene unclear. CDR3 length: 12 residues. V was clipped by 4 bases and J by 1 base, with 7 bases between them. Germline V lookup: CDR1 SQVTM, CDR2 ANQGSEA. CDR3 protein: CSVVAPNTEAFF. The CDR3 bases are TGCAGCGTTGTCGCGCCGAACACTGAAGCTTTCTTT.

The chain couples TRBV19 to TRBJ1-1, with no clear D. The CDR3 is 13 residues long. CDR1 is LNHDA and CDR2 is SQIVND in the germline V gene (reference sequence). V gave up 3 bases and J gave up 5 bases, with 10 bases separating them. CDR3 coding DNA: TGTGCCAGTAGTATTAGGGTAGGGACTGAAGCTTTCTTT. Translated, it gives CASSIRVGTEAFF. The entire variable domain, with the rest obtained from reference TRBV19 and TRBJ1-1, is as follows: DGGITQSPKYLFRKEGQNVTLSCEQNLNHDAMYWYRQDPGQGLRLIYYSQIVNDFQKGDIAEGYSVSREKKESFPLTVTSAQKNPTAFYLCASSIRVGTEAFFGQGTRLTVV.

This chain connects TRBV6-5 to TRBJ2-7; 8 nucleotides match TRBD1. The V and J ends lost 5 bases and 5 bases, in that order; junction bases with no gene match: 5. The CDR3 spans 13 residues. Germline CDR1 reads MNHEY; CDR2 reads SVGAGI. The CDR3 here is CASSKDRVDEQYF. The CDR3 DNA reads TGTGCCAGCAGTAAGGACAGGGTCGACGAGCAGTACTTC.

CDR3 sequence (DNA): TGTGCCAGCAGTTACCTTAGGGGCACGAACACTGAAGCTTTCTTT. As protein: CASSYLRGTNTEAFF. This chain connects TRBV6-5 to TRBJ1-1; tentative D call: TRBD1 (5 bases). CDR1 MNHEY and CDR2 SVGAGI come from the germline V gene. Trimming took off 2 bases at V and 1 base at J, with 11 bases between the two ends. This CDR3 contains 15 residues.

This chain connects TRBV6-4 to TRBJ1-1; TRBD1 aligns across 10 bases. The CDR3 runs to 12 residues. Germline lookup yields CDR1 MRHNA and CDR2 SNTAGT. Trimming removed 6 bases from V and 6 bases from J; junction bases left unmatched: 1. CDR3 amino acids: CASRGQGSEAFF. CDR3 nucleotide sequence: TGTGCCAGCAGGGGACAGGGGTCTGAAGCTTTCTTT.

The chain combines TRBV4-3 with TRBJ1-2; D gene unclear. Germline CDR1 and CDR2: LGHNA and YSLEER. V lost 4 bases, J lost 3 bases, and 9 bases lay in between. The CDR3 sequence is 13 residues long. The CDR3 DNA reads as TGCGCCAGCAGCCGAGACTCAGACTATGGCTACACCTTC. Translation gives CASSRDSDYGYTF.

The chain combines TRBV12-3 or TRBV12-4 with TRBJ1-4; D possibly corresponds to TRBD1 (5 bases). V was cut by 6 bases and J by 4 bases, with 9 bases left in between. The length of the CDR3 is 13 residues. The CDR3 nucleotides are TGTGCCAGCAGGGGGGGAGGTAATGAAAAACTGTTTTTT. Protein sequence: CASRGGGNEKLFF.

This chain connects TRBV7-8 to TRBJ2-7; possibly TRBD1 for D (5 bases). Per germline, CDR1 SGHVS and CDR2 FQNEAQ. CDR3 length: 14 amino acids. Trimming took off 3 bases at V and 3 bases at J, with 12 bases between the two ends. The CDR3 region has the DNA TGTGCCAGCAGCTTTGCTCAGGGCCTCTACGAGCAGTACTTC. Its translation is CASSFAQGLYEQYF.

The gene calls are TRBV18 and TRBJ1-3; D ambiguous. V was clipped by 4 bases and J by 1 base, with 20 bases between them. The CDR3 runs 18 residues. From germline, CDR1 is KGHSH and CDR2 LQKENI. The CDR3 sequence: CASSLSRAMALSGNTIYF. CDR3 nucleotides: TGTGCCAGCTCACTTAGTCGCGCTATGGCTCTGTCTGGAAACACCATATATTTT.

The V and J genes are TRBV10-3 and TRBJ2-7; the D call may be TRBD1 or TRBD2 (5 bases each). This CDR3 is built from 13 residues. Germline loops: CDR1 ENHRY, CDR2 SYGVKD. Trimming removed 10 bases from V and 3 bases from J, with 16 bases in between. The CDR3 bases are TGTGCCAGCTGCCGGGACGGAAACTACGAGCAGTACTTC. Protein sequence: CASCRDGNYEQYF.

A single count supports this clone. The V gene is TRBV5-6, the J gene TRBJ1-1; tentatively, D is TRBD1 (6 bases). The CDR3 extends over 15 amino acids. Germline CDR1 and CDR2: SGHDT and YYEEEE. V was trimmed by 0 bases and J by 0 bases, leaving 9 bases between them. CDR3 nucleotide sequence: TGTGCCAGCAGCTTGGTCACAGGGCTGAACACTGAAGCTTTCTTT. It specifies CASSLVTGLNTEAFF. Looking up the rest from reference TRBV5-6 and TRBJ1-1 gives the full variable domain: DAGVTQSPTHLIKTRGQQVTLRCSPKSGHDTVSWYQQALGQGPQFIFQYYEEEERQRGNFPDRFSGHQFPNYSSELNVNALLLGDSALYLCASSLVTGLNTEAFFGQGTRLTVV.

This clone came up once. The V gene is TRBV14, the J gene TRBJ1-2, with D possibly being TRBD1 (5 bases). The V gene lost 2 bases and the J gene lost 8 bases, with 18 bases spanning the gap. Germline V gives CDR1 SGHDN, CDR2 FVKESK. The CDR3 has 15 amino acids. As DNA, the CDR3 is TGTGCCAGCAGCCAAATCGGGGGTGGCCAGGGCGGCTACACCTTC. Its protein product is CASSQIGGGQGGYTF.

The chain couples TRBV7-8 to TRBJ1-2; D might be TRBD1 (6 bases). The V gene's germline CDR1 is SGHVS and CDR2 FQNEAQ. The ends were cut back, 6 bases at V and 5 bases at J, with 19 bases in the middle. The CDR3 is made up of 15 amino acids. The chain's CDR3 is CASSYLSLGGYGYTF. CDR3 nucleotides: TGTGCCAGCAGTTACCTGTCCCTAGGGGGTTATGGCTACACCTTC. The full variable domain, with the rest looked up from reference TRBV7-8 and TRBJ1-2, is GAGVSQSPRYKVAKRGQDVALRCDPISGHVSLFWYQQALGQGPEFLTYFQNEAQLDKSGLPSDRFFAERPEGSVSTLKIQRTQQEDSAVYLCASSYLSLGGYGYTFGSGTRLTVV.

The CDR3 nucleotides are TGTGCCAGCCGGGACAGGGGTATCCACGAGCAGTACTTC. The encoded protein is CASRDRGIHEQYF. This sequence joins TRBV5-8 and TRBJ2-7; 10 bases map to TRBD1. The CDR3 is made up of 13 amino acids. Germline CDR1 reads SGHTS; CDR2 reads YDEGEE. Unmatched junction bases numbered 6, after V lost 7 bases and J lost 5 bases.

The rearrangement uses TRBV4-3 and TRBJ1-2; D remains ambiguous. V lost 0 bases to trimming and J lost 4 bases, with 12 bases between them. The CDR3 totals 15 residues. Germline-derived CDR1 and CDR2 are LGHNA and YSLEER. CDR3 sequence (DNA): TGCGCCAGCAGCCAAGATGGGCCTAACCTCTATGGCTACACCTTC. Its protein product is CASSQDGPNLYGYTF.

The genes are TRBV18 and TRBJ1-2; 9 positions agree with TRBD1. The V gene's germline CDR1 is KGHSH and CDR2 LQKENI. This CDR3 has 13 residues. V was clipped by 7 bases and J by 7 bases; unmatched bases: 7. CDR3 sequence (DNA): TGTGCCAGCTACGCCGGGACAGGGCTTGGCTACACCTTC. Amino acids: CASYAGTGLGYTF.

The genes are TRBV3-1 (or the pseudogene TRBV3-2) and TRBJ2-2; 10 bases are a match to TRBD1. V gave up 2 bases and J gave up 5 bases; unmatched junction bases: 5. In germline, CDR1 is LGHDT, CDR2 YNNKEL (reference sequence). CDR3 length: 16 amino acids. The CDR3 nucleotides are TGTGCCAGCAGCCAACCCGGACAGGGGGAAACCGGGGAGCTGTTTTTT. The encoded protein is CASSQPGQGETGELFF.

The rearrangement uses TRBV12-5 and TRBJ2-3; no definite D call. Trimming shortened V by 5 bases and J by 4 bases, and 7 bases separated the two germline ends. Germline V gene sequence: CDR1 LGHNT, CDR2 FRNRAP. The CDR3 runs 12 residues. The DNA for the CDR3 is TGTGCTAGTGGTCCCGGACCAGATACGCAGTATTTT. This codes for CASGPGPDTQYF. The entire variable domain, with the rest obtained from reference TRBV12-5 and TRBJ2-3, is as follows: DARVTQTPRHKVTEMGQEVTMRCQPILGHNTVFWYRQTMMQGLELLAYFRNRAPLDDSGMPKDRFSAEMPDATLATLKIQPSEPRDSAVYFCASGPGPDTQYFGPGTRLTVL.

The chain carries TRBV7-3 and TRBJ2-3; TRBD2 might be the D (5 bases). Trimming removed 0 bases from V and 6 bases from J, with 22 bases in between. Germline CDR1 SGHTA, CDR2 FQGTGA. The CDR3 has 18 residues. The CDR3 loop is CASSLTGLFQPSQDTQYF. In DNA, the CDR3 is TGTGCCAGCAGCTTAACCGGACTTTTTCAACCTTCACAGGATACGCAGTATTTT.

The V gene is TRBV30, the J gene TRBJ1-4, with 10 bases matching TRBD1. Germline trimming cut 0 bases from V and 8 bases from J; bases unmatched to any gene: 9. Germline lookup yields CDR1 GTSNPN and CDR2 SVGIG (reference sequence). This CDR3 is 16 amino acids long. CDR3 bases: TGTGCCTGGAGTGTACGGACAGGGGGAAGAGGGGAAAAACTGTTTTTT. Its protein product is CAWSVRTGGRGEKLFF.

This sequence joins TRBV3-1 (or the pseudogene TRBV3-2) and TRBJ2-7; possible D gene TRBD2, 5 bases. The CDR3 is 20 residues long. Germline values: CDR1 LGHDT, CDR2 YNNKEL (reference sequence). V lost 3 bases, J lost 7 bases, and 34 bases lay in between. CDR3 DNA: TGTGCCAGCAGCCAGCGACTTTTTGGCGACACGGGAATACCTACGGGAGAGCAGTACTTC. Residues: CASSQRLFGDTGIPTGEQYF.

Comments on this clone: Other DNA sequences in this sample translate to the same CDR3. V usage is TRBV28 and J usage is TRBJ1-2, with D unclear. The germline V gene encodes CDR1 MDHEN and CDR2 SYDVKM. The CDR3 contains 13 residues. V lost 6 bases and J lost 3, with 11 bases in between. CDR3 coding DNA: TGTGCCAGCAGCTTACGGGCAGACTATGGCTACACCTTC. It codes for CASSLRADYGYTF.

This chain uses TRBV2 with TRBJ2-7; 14 bases line up with TRBD2. CDR1 and CDR2 from the germline V gene are SNHLY and FYNNEI. The CDR3 loop spans 16 amino acids. J lost 5 bases, V lost 6 bases, and 9 bases had no gene match. CDR3 DNA: TGTGCCAGCAGAGGACTAGCGGGGGGTTTCTCTGACGAGCAGTACTTC. It codes for CASRGLAGGFSDEQYF.

The J gene is TRBJ2-2, the V gene TRBV2; possibly TRBD1 for D (5 bases). The CDR3 totals 14 residues. V lost 6 bases, J lost 2 bases, and 10 bases lay in between. Germline V gene data show CDR1 as SNHLY and CDR2 as FYNNEI. Here the CDR3 reads CASRSDTNTGELFF. In DNA, the CDR3 is TGTGCCAGCAGATCGGACACAAACACCGGGGAGCTGTTTTTT. The variable domain in full, with the rest retrieved from reference TRBV2 and TRBJ2-2, is EPEVTQTPSHQVTQMGQEVILRCVPISNHLYFYWYRQILGQKVEFLVSFYNNEISEKSEIFDDQFSVERPDGSNFTLKIRSTKLEDSAMYFCASRSDTNTGELFFGEGSRLTVL.

This clone has just one count. Other DNA sequences within the sample encode an identical CDR3. V gene TRBV4-3 combines with J gene TRBJ2-3; no reliable D call. The CDR3 is 14 amino acids. The germline gives CDR1 LGHNA, CDR2 YSLEER. V lost 0 bases and J 0 bases, leaving 4 bases between the germline ends. The CDR3 here is CASSQDTSTDTQYF. As DNA, the CDR3 is TGCGCCAGCAGCCAAGACACTAGCACAGATACGCAGTATTTT.

The V gene is TRBV9, the J gene TRBJ2-1; 7 bases line up with TRBD1. CDR3 length equals 15 residues. CDR1 is SGDLS and CDR2 is YYNGEE in the germline V gene. J lost 4 bases, V lost 0 bases, and 4 bases had no gene match. The CDR3 is CASSVADRLYNEQFF. The CDR3 coding sequence is TGTGCCAGCAGCGTAGCGGACAGGTTATACAATGAGCAGTTCTTC.